The 25 T cell receptor beta chains listed next were all sequenced from one sample in a study of T-cell memory formation after mild COVID-19. TCRdb re-analysed the 5' RACE reads in MiXCR, keeping a single row per CDR3 protein. The sample contains under 300,000 distinct CDR3 sequences, around 8% of which appear only once. Material for sequencing was PBMCs or a T cell subset sorted from them (not recorded which). The receptors were gathered from a man aged 18 to 30 who had mild COVID-19 (a few samples of this study predate the infection). Cell type and time point are not known.

This chain uses TRBV5-1 with TRBJ2-7; either TRBD1 or TRBD2 may supply D (6 bases each). Per germline, CDR1 SGHRS and CDR2 YFSETQ. V gave up 4 bases and J gave up 0 bases, with 14 bases separating them. This CDR3 has 15 residues. The CDR3: CASSRGTSDSYEQYF. CDR3 in DNA: TGCGCCAGCAGCCGCGGGACATCAGACTCCTACGAGCAGTACTTC.

In this sample, this clonotype turned up a few times. The genes are TRBV9 and TRBJ1-1, with D possibly being TRBD1 (6 bases). Germline values: CDR1 SGDLS, CDR2 YYNGEE. The CDR3 spans 16 residues. Deletions cut 5 bases from V and 5 bases from J, with 22 bases between. DNA of the CDR3: TGTGCCAGCAGTGGTATCGGGGCAGGGGCGCAGACTGAAGCTTTCTTT. Residues: CASSGIGAGAQTEAFF.

The CDR3 nucleotides read TGTGCCAGCAGCCCCCCCTTAGACAGAGGAGAAAAACTGTTTTTT. Protein product: CASSPPLDRGEKLFF. The V call is TRBV9, the J call TRBJ1-4, with a tentative D call TRBD1 (5 bases). CDR3 length: 15 amino acids. Deletions cut 4 bases from V and 8 bases from J, with 18 bases between. Per the germline V gene, CDR1 is SGDLS and CDR2 is YYNGEE.

The chain couples TRBV7-6 to TRBJ2-5; possible D gene TRBD1, 5 bases. The CDR3 is 13 amino acids. V dropped 6 bases and J dropped 0 bases, with 8 bases sitting between them. CDR1 is SGHVS and CDR2 is FNYEAQ in the germline V gene. The CDR3 protein is CASRQTDQETQYF. For the CDR3, the DNA is TGTGCCAGCAGACAGACAGACCAAGAGACCCAGTACTTC. Variable domain in full (rest from reference TRBV7-6 and TRBJ2-5): GAGVSQSPRYKVTKRGQDVALRCDPISGHVSLYWYRQALGQGPEFLTYFNYEAQQDKSGLPNDRFSAERPEGSISTLTIQRTEQRDSAMYRCASRQTDQETQYFGPGTRLLVL.

The chain is built from TRBV9 and TRBJ2-1; D unclear. Trimming pared 3 bases from V and 10 bases from J, leaving 8 bases between. The CDR3 is 11 residues long. Germline assignment: CDR1 SGDLS and CDR2 YYNGEE. In DNA, the CDR3 is TGTGCCAGCAGCGCGATGGGGGAGCAGTTCTTC. As protein: CASSAMGEQFF.

This clonotype was counted between two and nine times. This sequence joins TRBV7-2 and TRBJ2-3; D is unclear. The ends were cut back, 0 bases at V and 4 bases at J, with 8 bases in the middle. The germline V gene encodes CDR1 SGHTA and CDR2 FQGNSA. CDR3 length: 14 residues. CDR3 in amino acids: CASSLARLADTQYF. The CDR3 DNA sequence: TGTGCCAGCAGCTTAGCCCGGCTCGCAGATACGCAGTATTTT.

The chain employs TRBV4-1 and TRBJ2-5; the D gene is possibly TRBD2 (5 bases). In germline, CDR1 is MGHRA, CDR2 YSYEKL. The ends were cut back, 2 bases at V and 4 bases at J, with 17 bases in the middle. CDR3 length: 16 residues. CDR3 region: CASSQFAGARGETQYF. The CDR3 bases are TGCGCCAGCAGCCAATTCGCGGGTGCCCGGGGAGAGACCCAGTACTTC.

This clonotype was seen a handful of times. The chain joins TRBV18 to TRBJ2-2; D gene uncertain. Trimming took off 4 bases at V and 2 bases at J, with 8 bases between the two ends. The CDR3 is 14 amino acids. From germline, CDR1 is KGHSH and CDR2 LQKENI. Written as DNA, the CDR3 is TGTGCCAGCTCACGCTCAACTAACACCGGGGAGCTGTTTTTT. The encoded protein is CASSRSTNTGELFF.

This clonotype was recorded a few times. V and J are TRBV6-5 and TRBJ1-5, with 7 bases lining up with TRBD1. Germline V gene lookup returns CDR1 MNHEY and CDR2 SVGAGI. The CDR3 totals 14 residues. With 5 bases clipped from V and 4 bases from J, the junction kept 5 bases outside the gene matches. The CDR3 loop is CASSKLQGNQPQHF. CDR3 in DNA: TGTGCCAGCAGTAAACTACAGGGGAATCAGCCCCAGCATTTT.

The V gene is TRBV28, the J gene TRBJ2-3, with TRBD2 as a possible D gene (6 bases). Trimming pared 3 bases from V and 3 bases from J, leaving 10 bases between. CDR3 length: 14 residues. From germline, CDR1 is MDHEN and CDR2 SYDVKM. CDR3 sequence (DNA): TGTGCCAGCAGTTTTTCGGGGGTGACAGATACGCAGTATTTT. Translating it yields CASSFSGVTDTQYF.

In this sample, this clonotype turned up many times. CDR3: CASSHDRVTEAFF. The DNA for the CDR3 is TGTGCCAGCAGTCATGACAGGGTAACTGAAGCTTTCTTT. This chain links TRBV7-9 with TRBJ1-1; 7 nucleotides align to TRBD1. The ends lost 6 bases at V and 5 bases at J; junction bases unmatched: 6. The CDR3 has 13 residues. Germline loops: CDR1 SEHNR, CDR2 FQNEAQ (reference sequence).

The chain recombines TRBV2 with TRBJ2-7, with 8 bases lining up with TRBD2. Per germline, CDR1 SNHLY and CDR2 FYNNEI. V dropped 6 bases and J dropped 2; count of bases not matched to a gene: 0. The CDR3 contains 12 residues. The CDR3 protein is CASRTSAYEQYF. CDR3 coding DNA: TGTGCCAGCAGGACTAGCGCCTACGAGCAGTACTTC.

This clonotype showed up many times. The V call is TRBV11-2, the J call TRBJ1-2, with D perhaps matching TRBD1 (6 bases). V lost 2 bases and J lost 2, with 18 bases in between. CDR1 and CDR2 (germline): SGHAT, FQNNGV. This CDR3 is built from 17 residues. For the CDR3, the DNA is TGTGCCAGCAGCTTATTATCCCCCCGGACAGCCAACTATGGCTACACCTTC. This codes for CASSLLSPRTANYGYTF.

This clonotype was observed a handful of times. The chain links TRBV7-9 to TRBJ1-1; maybe TRBD1 (5 bases). Germline assignment: CDR1 SEHNR and CDR2 FQNEAQ (reference sequence). CDR3 length: 13 amino acids. Trimming stripped 6 bases from V and 7 bases from J, with 15 bases between. The CDR3 DNA reads as TGTGCCAGCAGTTTGGGACTCCCTGATGAAGCTTTCTTT. As protein: CASSLGLPDEAFF.

This clonotype has a handful of counts. This chain uses TRBV20-1 with TRBJ2-7; TRBD2 aligns across 8 bases. After removal of 3 bases from V and 7 bases from J, the junction contained 17 bases not matched to a gene. The CDR3 is made up of 16 amino acids. Germline CDR1 and CDR2: DFQATT and SNEGSKA (reference sequence). The DNA for the CDR3 is TGCAGTGCTAGTCATGTAGGGACTAGACGACGAGGGGAGCAGTACTTC. As protein: CSASHVGTRRRGEQYF.

This clonotype has a count of ten or more. V and J are TRBV7-2 and TRBJ2-3; 7 positions agree with TRBD2. CDR1 and CDR2 (germline): SGHTA, FQGNSA. The trim removed 3 bases at V and 13 bases at J, leaving 10 bases unmatched. This CDR3 spans 13 amino acids. CDR3 sequence reads: CASSLDDYRGEYF. The CDR3 DNA is TGTGCCAGCAGCTTGGATGACTACCGGGGGGAGTATTTT.

This clonotype occurred many times. The gene calls are TRBV20-1 and TRBJ1-6; 8 bases agree with TRBD1. Germline loops: CDR1 DFQATT, CDR2 SNEGSKA (reference sequence). CDR3 length: 16 amino acids. V trimming: 1 base; J trimming: 14 bases; junction bases outside the gene matches: 16. The DNA for the CDR3 is TGCAGTGCTAGAGTGCCCGGGGACGGATCACAGGGGGCCCTCCACTTT. As protein: CSARVPGDGSQGALHF.

J is TRBJ2-7 and V is TRBV10-2; tentative D call: TRBD1 (6 bases). The ends were cut back, 6 bases at V and 9 bases at J, with 24 bases in the middle. Germline lookup yields CDR1 WSHSY and CDR2 SAAADI. There are 15 residues in the CDR3. The CDR3 sequence is CASSDDRTRTTGQYF. The DNA of the CDR3 is TGCGCCAGCAGCGACGACAGGACACGGACGACCGGGCAGTACTTC.

This clonotype was observed many times. J is TRBJ1-5 and V is TRBV6-5; 10 bases agree with TRBD1. The V segment lost 5 bases and the J segment 4 bases; nucleotides outside the gene matches: 5. Germline CDR1 is MNHEY and CDR2 is SVGAGI. CDR3 length: 15 residues. The CDR3 coding sequence is TGTGCCAGCAGTCCGGGACAGGGGAGGAATCAGCCCCAGCATTTT. Translation: CASSPGQGRNQPQHF.

This clonotype was counted ten times or more. The rearrangement joins TRBV7-8 to TRBJ1-6; tentatively, D is TRBD1 (6 bases). Germline V gene sequence: CDR1 SGHVS, CDR2 FQNEAQ. This CDR3 is built from 18 residues. V was trimmed by 5 bases and J by 9 bases, leaving 26 bases between them. DNA for the CDR3: TGTGCCAGCAGCCGTCACGGCGGGGACAAGAAGTCGGGTTCACCCCTCCACTTT. Its protein product is CASSRHGGDKKSGSPLHF.

This clonotype has a handful of counts. This rearrangement joins TRBV2 to TRBJ1-4; 10 positions match TRBD1. V gave up 6 bases and J gave up 8 bases; unmatched junction bases: 3. Germline lookup yields CDR1 SNHLY and CDR2 FYNNEI. This CDR3 contains 13 residues. The CDR3 sequence: CASRDRGREKLFF. DNA for the CDR3: TGTGCCAGCAGAGACAGGGGGCGGGAAAAACTGTTTTTT. Based on the CDR3 plus reference TRBV2 and TRBJ1-4, the full variable domain is EPEVTQTPSHQVTQMGQEVILRCVPISNHLYFYWYRQILGQKVEFLVSFYNNEISEKSEIFDDQFSVERPDGSNFTLKIRSTKLEDSAMYFCASRDRGREKLFFGSGTQLSVL.

This clonotype was detected ten times or more. This chain connects TRBV7-9 to TRBJ2-1; D might be TRBD2 (6 bases). This CDR3 is built from 17 residues. V was pared by 3 bases and J by 6 bases, with 21 bases between. The germline gives CDR1 SEHNR, CDR2 FQNEAQ (reference sequence). The CDR3 is CASSFPPIAEGLNEQFF. CDR3 sequence (DNA): TGTGCCAGCAGCTTTCCCCCTATTGCGGAGGGCCTCAATGAGCAGTTCTTC.

This CDR3 reads CSATETQYF. The CDR3 nucleotides are TGCAGTGCTACCGAGACCCAGTACTTC. The V call is TRBV20-1, the J call TRBJ2-5; D unresolved. This CDR3 is 9 amino acids long. CDR1 and CDR2 from the germline V gene are DFQATT and SNEGSKA (reference sequence). Trimming stripped 4 bases from V and 5 bases from J, with 2 bases between.

A few counts support this clonotype. This sequence joins TRBV18 and TRBJ1-5; D gene uncertain. The CDR3 totals 14 residues. V was trimmed by 2 bases and J by 4 bases, leaving 9 bases between them. The germline gives CDR1 KGHSH, CDR2 LQKENI. Written as DNA, the CDR3 is TGTGCCAGCTCACCAGGGGAAGGAAATCAGCCCCAGCATTTT. Its protein is CASSPGEGNQPQHF.

The rearrangement links TRBV11-2 to TRBJ2-1, with 9 bases identical to TRBD1. V lost 5 bases and J lost 9; bases outside the gene matches: 8. This CDR3 comprises 14 residues. Germline V gives CDR1 SGHAT, CDR2 FQNNGV. CDR3 in DNA: TGTGCCAGCAGCCCGGGGGACAGGGTTAGTGAGCAGTTCTTC. Translating gives CASSPGDRVSEQFF.